This TCR beta chain was recorded in a study of T-cell reconstitution after alpha-beta-depleted transplantation in children. Germline values: CDR1 LNHNV, CDR2 YYDKDF (reference sequence). V was clipped by 0 bases and J by 2 bases, with 7 bases between them. The CDR3 sequence is 14 residues long. This clonotype was seen at least ten times. Library preparation (for TCRbeta) was performed with unique molecular identifiers. TCRdb reprocessed the PCR reads via MiXCR and lists one record per CDR3 protein. Of 490,000 or so distinct CDR3 sequences detected, around an eighth appear once; the ten largest clones hold about 5.4%.

The input for sequencing was PBMCs from the stem cell graft donor, taken from the stem cell graft. The chain combines TRBV15 with TRBJ2-5; D gene ambiguous. This sequence was found in a human donor who donated a stem cell graft to a child with combined immunodeficiency. The CDR3 bases are TGTGCCACCAGCAGAGATCCTTCGCAAGAGACCCAGTACTTC. It encodes CATSRDPSQETQYF.